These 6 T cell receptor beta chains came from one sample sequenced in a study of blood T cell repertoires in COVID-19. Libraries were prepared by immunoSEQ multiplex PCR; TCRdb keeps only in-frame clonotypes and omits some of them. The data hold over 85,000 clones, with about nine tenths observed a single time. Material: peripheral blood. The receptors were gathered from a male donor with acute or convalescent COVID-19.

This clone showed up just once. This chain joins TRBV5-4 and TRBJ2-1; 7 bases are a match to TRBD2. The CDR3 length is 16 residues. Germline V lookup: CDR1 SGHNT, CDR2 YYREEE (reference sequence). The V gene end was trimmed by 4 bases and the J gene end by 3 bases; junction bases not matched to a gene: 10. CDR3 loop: CASSPRPRGDYNEQFF. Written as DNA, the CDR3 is TGTGCCAGCAGCCCAAGGCCCCGGGGGGACTACAATGAGCAGTTCTTC.

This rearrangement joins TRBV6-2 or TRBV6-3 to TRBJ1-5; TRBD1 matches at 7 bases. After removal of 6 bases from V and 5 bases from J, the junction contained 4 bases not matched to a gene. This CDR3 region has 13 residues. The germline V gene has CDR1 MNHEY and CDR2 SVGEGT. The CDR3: CASSDRVYQPQHF. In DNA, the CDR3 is TGTGCCAGCAGCGACAGGGTCTATCAGCCCCAGCATTTT.

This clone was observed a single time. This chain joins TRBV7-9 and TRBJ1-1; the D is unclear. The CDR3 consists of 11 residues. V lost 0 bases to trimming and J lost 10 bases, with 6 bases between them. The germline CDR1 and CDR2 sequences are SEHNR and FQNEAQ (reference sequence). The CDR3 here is CASSLALPAFF. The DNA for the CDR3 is TGTGCCAGCAGCTTAGCCCTCCCAGCTTTCTTT.

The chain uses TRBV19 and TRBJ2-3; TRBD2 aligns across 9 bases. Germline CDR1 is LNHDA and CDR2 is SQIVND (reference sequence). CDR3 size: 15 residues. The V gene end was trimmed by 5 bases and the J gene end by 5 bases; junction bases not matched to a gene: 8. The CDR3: CASSFWGGGEDTQYF. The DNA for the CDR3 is TGTGCCAGTAGTTTTTGGGGCGGGGGGGAAGATACGCAGTATTTT.

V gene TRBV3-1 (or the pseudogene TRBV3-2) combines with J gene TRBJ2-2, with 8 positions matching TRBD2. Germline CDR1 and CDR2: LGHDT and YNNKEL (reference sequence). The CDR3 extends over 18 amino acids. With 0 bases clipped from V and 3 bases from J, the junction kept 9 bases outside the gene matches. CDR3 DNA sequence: TGTGCCAGCAGCCAAGAAGGGACTAGTTGGTTGGACACCGGGGAGCTGTTTTTT. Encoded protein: CASSQEGTSWLDTGELFF.

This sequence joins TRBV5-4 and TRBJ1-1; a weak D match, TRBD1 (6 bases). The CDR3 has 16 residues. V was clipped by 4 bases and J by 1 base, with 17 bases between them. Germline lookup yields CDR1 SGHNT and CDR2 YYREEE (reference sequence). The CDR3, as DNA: TGTGCCAGCAGCCCAGCCAGGGGTAGGGCGAACACTGAAGCTTTCTTT. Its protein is CASSPARGRANTEAFF. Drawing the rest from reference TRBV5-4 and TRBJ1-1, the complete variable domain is ETGVTQSPTHLIKTRGQQVTLRCSSQSGHNTVSWYQQALGQGPQFIFQYYREEENGRGNFPPRFSGLQFPNYSSELNVNALELDDSALYLCASSPARGRANTEAFFGQGTRLTVV.